This TCR beta chain is from a study of shared clonotypes between healthy human individuals. Unsorted PBMC contributed 250 to 300 ng DNA, roughly 30,000 T cell genomes, to each replicate PCR. Method: immunoSEQ multiplex PCR; TCRdb's copy keeps in-frame clones and lacks some. The sample shows around 95,000 clones, approximately 51% of them seen only once. This clone was observed at least ten times. What it recognizes is unknown. One end of the junction varies from germline; a read error may be responsible. General study findings and limits: Sample collection involved blood only; tissue repertoires are likely different.

The sequencing input was PBMCs. This receptor was identified in a woman between 40 and 55 years old in good health. Some clones in this sample may be carry-over from other donors' samples.

The CDR3 nucleotides are TGTGCCCGGAGGGTCGGGGGGGGAAGTGCGAACACTGAAGCTTTCTTT. This codes for CARRVGGGSANTEAFF. The V gene is TRBV30, the J gene TRBJ1-1; weak D call: TRBD1 (5 bases). This CDR3 has 16 residues. Germline CDR1 is GTSNPN and CDR2 is SVGIG (reference sequence).